Below, 23 T cell receptor beta chains from the same sample are listed, as sequenced in a study of cytomegalovirus exposure and HLA in healthy donors. Use of 60 Vbeta and 13 Jbeta primers characterized the PCR. TCRdb's copy holds only in-frame clones and misses some; the assay was immunoSEQ multiplex PCR. The sample has under 140,000 clones; approximately 82% are singletons. Source material: PBMCs. These receptors were collected from a man younger than 45 in good health and CMV-seropositive.

V and J are TRBV15 and TRBJ1-1, with TRBD1 as a possible D gene (6 bases). V was trimmed by 4 bases and J by 1 base, leaving 10 bases between them. Germline lookup yields CDR1 LNHNV and CDR2 YYDKDF (reference sequence). The CDR3 covers 14 residues. CDR3 sequence (DNA): TGTGCCACCAGCATTCGGACAGCGAACACTGAAGCTTTCTTT. Its protein product is CATSIRTANTEAFF.

J is TRBJ2-3 and V is TRBV7-3; weak D call: TRBD1 (6 bases). This CDR3 contains 14 residues. Deletions cut 2 bases from V and 3 bases from J, with 9 bases between. Looked up from germline, CDR1 is SGHTA and CDR2 is FQGTGA. CDR3 amino acids: CASSLSQGTDTQYF. CDR3 in DNA: TGTGCCAGCAGCTTATCACAGGGAACAGATACGCAGTATTTT. Combining the CDR3 with reference TRBV7-3 and TRBJ2-3 gives the whole variable domain GAGVSQTPSNKVTEKGKYVELRCDPISGHTALYWYRQSLGQGPEFLIYFQGTGAADDSGLPNDRFFAVRPEGSVSTLKIQRTERGDSAVYLCASSLSQGTDTQYFGPGTRLTVL.

The chain employs TRBV5-1 and TRBJ2-7; 8 bases agree with TRBD2. V dropped 4 bases and J dropped 1; count of bases not matched to a gene: 7. The length of the CDR3 is 15 residues. Germline CDR1 and CDR2: SGHRS and YFSETQ. In nucleotides, the CDR3 is TGCGCCAGCAGCACCACCCGGGGGGGGTCCTACGAGCAGTACTTC. It is translated as CASSTTRGGSYEQYF.

This clone occurred a few times. V usage is TRBV7-8 and J usage is TRBJ1-2; no firm D call. With 4 bases removed from V and 8 bases from J, the gap between germline ends came to 17 bases. The CDR3 is 14 residues long. CDR1 SGHVS and CDR2 FQNEAQ come from the germline V gene. Here the CDR3 DNA reads TGTGCCAGCAGCTCCAACACCTTTAGAGGGGGCTACACCTTC. It yields the protein CASSSNTFRGGYTF.

DNA for the CDR3: TGTGCCAGCAGTCAAACAGGGGATCAGCCCCAGCATTTT. It specifies CASSQTGDQPQHF. The chain combines TRBV2 with TRBJ1-5; TRBD1 matches at 7 bases. V lost 5 bases, J lost 5 bases, and 3 bases stayed unmatched. Germline-derived CDR1 and CDR2 are SNHLY and FYNNEI. This CDR3 comprises 13 residues.

The rearrangement uses TRBV9 and TRBJ2-5; D may be TRBD2 (6 bases). V dropped 2 bases and J dropped 5 bases, with 22 bases sitting between them. Germline V CDR1 and CDR2: SGDLS, YYNGEE. This CDR3 region has 17 residues. The CDR3 protein is CASSVGIRTDAGETQYF. DNA of the CDR3: TGTGCCAGCAGCGTGGGAATTCGCACGGACGCGGGGGAGACCCAGTACTTC.

The V and J genes are TRBV18 and TRBJ2-1; 7 bases map to TRBD2. Germline V gene lookup returns CDR1 KGHSH and CDR2 LQKENI. Unmatched junction bases numbered 5, after V lost 3 bases and J lost 3 bases. The CDR3 spans 15 residues. The CDR3: CASSPASGNYNEQFF. The CDR3 DNA reads as TGTGCCAGCTCACCGGCTAGCGGAAACTACAATGAGCAGTTCTTC.

CDR3 in DNA: TGTGCCAGCAGCTTAGCACAGGGAGAGGGCTACACCTTC. Translating gives CASSLAQGEGYTF. The V and J genes are TRBV7-3 and TRBJ1-2; D perhaps matches TRBD1 (6 bases). The CDR3 totals 13 residues. Germline lookup yields CDR1 SGHTA and CDR2 FQGTGA. V was shortened by 2 bases and J by 8 bases, with 12 bases between the two germline ends.

The rearrangement uses TRBV27 and TRBJ1-1; 8 nucleotides agree with TRBD1. Per germline, CDR1 MNHEY and CDR2 SMNVEV (reference sequence). V was pared by 5 bases and J by 1 base, with 3 bases of the junction left unmatched. The CDR3 is 14 amino acids. The CDR3 DNA reads TGTGCCAGCAGTCCAGGACAGGGGAACACTGAAGCTTTCTTT. Its translation: CASSPGQGNTEAFF.

CDR3: CASVRGTEAFF. Written as DNA, the CDR3 is TGTGCCAGCGTGAGGGGGACTGAAGCTTTCTTT. The chain is built from TRBV6-5 and TRBJ1-1, with TRBD1 as a possible D gene (6 bases). V shed 8 bases and J shed 5 bases, with 9 bases lying between them. CDR1 and CDR2 (germline): MNHEY, SVGAGI. The CDR3 is 11 residues long.

J is TRBJ1-2 and V is TRBV5-6; D is ambiguous. V was shortened by 3 bases and J by 6 bases, with 12 bases between the two germline ends. The CDR3 spans 13 residues. Germline V gene data show CDR1 as SGHDT and CDR2 as YYEEEE. The CDR3 spells CASSYNQRDGYTF. The CDR3 DNA follows: TGTGCCAGCAGCTACAATCAGAGGGATGGCTACACCTTC.

This sequence joins TRBV7-3 and TRBJ2-5, with a weak D call TRBD1 (6 bases). Per germline, CDR1 SGHTA and CDR2 FQGTGA. The V end lost 4 bases, the J end lost 6 bases, and 12 bases lay between the germline ends. The CDR3 runs 13 residues. CDR3 amino acids: CASSSRQGQTQYF. CDR3 DNA sequence: TGTGCCAGCAGCTCCCGCCAGGGGCAGACCCAGTACTTC.

There are a few counts of this clone. The V call is TRBV20-1, the J call TRBJ1-1; D is unresolved. With 6 bases removed from V and 6 bases from J, the gap between germline ends came to 11 bases. Germline V gives CDR1 DFQATT, CDR2 SNEGSKA (reference sequence). This CDR3 region has 11 residues. In DNA, the CDR3 is TGCAGTGCCTGTGACCGGGCTGAAGCTTTCTTT. The encoded protein is CSACDRAEAFF.

This chain uses TRBV27 with TRBJ2-7, with 9 bases aligning to TRBD1. Germline CDR1 MNHEY, CDR2 SMNVEV (reference sequence). This CDR3 has 14 amino acids. V shed 6 bases and J 2 bases; nucleotides not matched to a gene: 5. The CDR3 region has the DNA TGTGCCAGCAGCCGGGACAGGGACACCTACGAGCAGTACTTC. Amino acids: CASSRDRDTYEQYF.

The chain joins TRBV9 to TRBJ2-3; 8 bases agree with TRBD2. The germline CDR1 and CDR2 sequences are SGDLS and YYNGEE. V was clipped by 0 bases and J by 0 bases; unmatched bases: 0. CDR3 length equals 15 residues. Written as DNA, the CDR3 is TGTGCCAGCAGCGTAGGCGGGGGGAGCACAGATACGCAGTATTTT. The encoded protein is CASSVGGGSTDTQYF.

The chain couples TRBV18 to TRBJ1-1; D is possibly TRBD1 (5 bases). The V and J ends lost 0 bases and 4 bases respectively, with 15 bases between them. The CDR3 covers 16 residues. Looked up from germline, CDR1 is KGHSH and CDR2 is LQKENI. CDR3 DNA: TGTGCCAGCTCACCACCTAGTCGGGGGATAGGCACTGAAGCTTTCTTT. This gives the protein CASSPPSRGIGTEAFF.

The chain employs TRBV19 and TRBJ2-4; D uncertain. This CDR3 contains 16 residues. Trimming removed 5 bases from V and 0 bases from J, with 14 bases in between. Germline CDR1 and CDR2: LNHDA and SQIVND (reference sequence). As DNA, the CDR3 is TGTGCCAGTAGTCCTCCTGTGCGGTTAGCCAAAAACATTCAGTACTTC. As protein: CASSPPVRLAKNIQYF.

The DNA of the CDR3 is TGTGCCTGGAGTCCAACGGCTAGGAAGGAGACCCAGTACTTC. Its protein product is CAWSPTARKETQYF. The gene calls are TRBV30 and TRBJ2-5; D ambiguous. Germline values: CDR1 GTSNPN, CDR2 SVGIG (reference sequence). V was pared by 2 bases and J by 5 bases, with 15 bases between. CDR3 size: 14 residues.

This chain joins TRBV7-7 and TRBJ2-1, with 11 positions matching TRBD2. After removal of 5 bases from V and 9 bases from J, the junction contained 12 bases not matched to a gene. The CDR3 length is 16 residues. From germline, CDR1 is SSHAT and CDR2 FNYEAQ (reference sequence). CDR3 coding DNA: TGTGCCAGCAGCCAGATAGCGGGGGGGCCGAGGGTTGAGCAGTTCTTC. Its protein is CASSQIAGGPRVEQFF.

The chain recombines TRBV5-5 with TRBJ2-7, with TRBD1 matching over 11 bases. V shed 4 bases, J shed 4 bases, and the junction held 4 bases outside the gene matches. The CDR3 consists of 14 residues. Germline V gene sequence: CDR1 SGHKS, CDR2 YYEKEE (reference sequence). For the CDR3, the DNA is TGTGCCAGCAGCCCTGGACAGGGGGCTTACGAGCAGTACTTC. Its translation: CASSPGQGAYEQYF.

The chain uses TRBV30 and TRBJ1-5; tentative D call: TRBD1 (5 bases). CDR1 is GTSNPN and CDR2 is SVGIG in the germline V gene (reference sequence). This CDR3 comprises 12 residues. V gave up 5 bases and J gave up 7 bases, with 12 bases separating them. The CDR3 region is CAWGGRGQPQHF. Here the CDR3 DNA reads TGTGCCTGGGGGGGGAGGGGCCAGCCCCAGCATTTT. Full variable domain (rest looked up from reference TRBV30 and TRBJ1-5): SQTIHQWPATLVQPVGSPLSLECTVEGTSNPNLYWYRQAAGRGLQLLFYSVGIGQISSEVPQNLSASRPQDRQFILSSKKLLLSDSGFYLCAWGGRGQPQHFGDGTRLSIL.

This chain links TRBV6-6 with TRBJ1-1, with D maybe TRBD1 (5 bases). Per the germline V gene, CDR1 is MNHNY and CDR2 is SVGAGI (reference sequence). V lost 6 bases, J lost 0 bases, and 14 bases lay in between. The CDR3 is made up of 15 amino acids. CDR3 in amino acids: CASRTGRGLNTEAFF. Written as DNA, the CDR3 is TGTGCCAGCAGAACGGGGAGGGGTCTGAACACTGAAGCTTTCTTT.

The chain is built from TRBV9 and TRBJ1-3, with D unresolved. The CDR3 length is 15 residues. Trimming pared 3 bases from V and 4 bases from J, leaving 14 bases between. Germline V gene data show CDR1 as SGDLS and CDR2 as YYNGEE. DNA for the CDR3: TGTGCCAGCAGCGCCGACATCCTGAACGGAAACACCATATATTTT. It yields the protein CASSADILNGNTIYF.